This T cell receptor (beta chain) was sequenced in a study of blood T cells in healthy people across ages. This CDR3 contains 12 residues. Trimming cost V 1 base and J 13 bases, with 11 bases left between them. Germline lookup yields CDR1 SGHTA and CDR2 FQGNSA. Together with a sample-barcoded 5' primer, a J-beta primer mix was included in a second PCR lasting roughly 6 to 12 cycles. Per-sample output comprised a minimum of 2.5 million paired-end reads containing CDR3. From the 5' RACE reads, TCRdb called clonotypes with MiXCR, one entry per CDR3 protein. Of hundreds of thousands of distinct CDR3 sequences in the sample, around 38% are singletons; the top ten hold about 32%. This clonotype was recorded many times.

The V call is TRBV7-2, the J call TRBJ2-1; D is undetermined. The sequenced sample consisted of blood. The origin of this receptor is an elderly man in good health. The CDR3 protein is CASSLEGTVQFF. The CDR3, as DNA: TGTGCCAGCAGCTTAGAAGGAACTGTACAGTTCTTC.